This is a list of T cell receptor beta chains from one sample in a study of T-cell reconstitution after alpha-beta-depleted transplantation in children. TCRdb analysed the PCR reads with MiXCR anew, one entry per CDR3 protein. Of some 550,000 distinct CDR3 sequences in the sample, around 19% were seen once. Material: PBMCs from the stem cell graft donor, obtained from the stem cell graft. The receptors derive from a human donor who donated a stem cell graft to a child with acute lymphoblastic leukemia. Both conserved end residues are part of each CDR3. Clone size appears in some rows only: once, few, many, or a class for an expanded clone.

cdr3_aa	clone_size	v_call	cdr3_length
CASSQGARGYTF	few	TRBV12-3/TRBV12-4	12
CASSFGLAGSEQFF	few	TRBV7-2	14
CASSLRRRDEQYF	-	TRBV7-9	13
CSVEWGGRTEAFF	few	TRBV29-1	13
CASSPRWGYNEQFF	-	TRBV7-2	14
CASSVAATGGLSEQYF	-	TRBV9	16
CASSPQRGSYNEQFF	-	TRBV18	15
CASSQVSRVNTEAFF	-	TRBV4-1	15
CASSPDRGIQYF	few	TRBV28	12
CASSLGGVKFF	-	TRBV11-2	11
CASSRQERQEKLFF	-	TRBV18	14
CASSVESSQQETQYF	few	TRBV9	15
CAAHRRGSYNEQFF	few	TRBV7-9	14
CSGRVIISYEQYF	-	TRBV20-1	13
CASSVLPYEQFF	-	TRBV9	12